These 11 T cell receptor beta chains came from one sample sequenced in a study of shared clonotypes between healthy human individuals. TCRdb keeps only in-frame clones here, not all; method: immunoSEQ multiplex PCR. The data show around 600,000 clones, more than 95% seen once. The sample taken for sequencing was naive CD4+ T cells sorted from blood. Regarding subset: CD45RA+ positively selected. Receptors originate from a woman under 40 in good health.

The chain carries TRBV7-2 and TRBJ2-1, with D perhaps TRBD2 (6 bases). The CDR3 length is 15 residues. Germline V gene data show CDR1 as SGHTA and CDR2 as FQGNSA. The V gene lost 6 bases and the J gene lost 1 base, with 13 bases spanning the gap. This CDR3 is CASSYRAGSYNEQFF. The CDR3 nucleotides read TGTGCCAGCAGTTACCGGGCGGGATCCTACAATGAGCAGTTCTTC.

This CDR3 reads CASSSGLAGGVEQFF. The CDR3 nucleotides read TGCGCCAGCAGCTCGGGACTAGCGGGAGGGGTCGAGCAGTTCTTC. The chain recombines TRBV5-1 with TRBJ2-1; 16 bases match TRBD2. J lost 10 bases, V lost 3 bases, and 4 bases had no gene match. In germline, CDR1 is SGHRS, CDR2 YFSETQ. The CDR3 has 15 residues.

V gene TRBV5-1 combines with J gene TRBJ1-1, with D unclear. This CDR3 has 12 amino acids. V was pared by 1 base and J by 7 bases, with 8 bases between. From germline, CDR1 is SGHRS and CDR2 YFSETQ. This CDR3 is CASSLRGLEAFF. The CDR3 DNA reads TGCGCCAGCAGCTTGCGCGGGCTTGAAGCTTTCTTT.

This clone was seen just once. The V call is TRBV28, the J call TRBJ2-5; D might be TRBD1 or TRBD2, each matching 5 bases. The ends were cut back, 6 bases at V and 4 bases at J, with 12 bases in the middle. Per germline, CDR1 MDHEN and CDR2 SYDVKM. The CDR3 runs to 13 residues. The CDR3 DNA reads as TGTGCCAGCAGGAGGGGTTCGATAGAGACCCAGTACTTC. Residues: CASRRGSIETQYF.

J is TRBJ1-5 and V is TRBV6-1; 7 positions agree with TRBD1. The V and J ends lost 2 bases and 6 bases, in that order; junction bases with no gene match: 4. The CDR3 totals 14 residues. Germline V CDR1 and CDR2: MNHNS, SASEGT. The chain's CDR3 is CASSEFSGGQPQHF. CDR3 sequence (DNA): TGTGCCAGCAGTGAATTTTCAGGGGGTCAGCCCCAGCATTTT.

The CDR3: CASSQVVTQKETQYF. CDR3 in DNA: TGCGCCAGCAGCCAAGTTGTGACACAAAAAGAGACCCAGTACTTC. V and J are TRBV4-1 and TRBJ2-5; D unresolved. The V gene lost 1 base and the J gene lost 3 bases, with 12 bases spanning the gap. Germline CDR1 reads MGHRA; CDR2 reads YSYEKL. The CDR3 is made up of 15 amino acids.

This clone appeared once. The chain uses TRBV2 and TRBJ2-5; 7 bases are shared with TRBD2. Looked up from germline, CDR1 is SNHLY and CDR2 is FYNNEI. This CDR3 spans 15 amino acids. Trimming at V came to 6 bases and at J to 2 bases, leaving 9 bases not matched to a gene. CDR3 in DNA: TGTGCCAGCAGACCCCTCGGGACTATACAAGAGACCCAGTACTTC. This sequence encodes CASRPLGTIQETQYF.

A single count supports this clone. The chain recombines TRBV5-4 with TRBJ2-1, with D possibly matching TRBD2 (5 bases). V lost 4 bases and J 5 bases, leaving 22 bases between the germline ends. CDR1 is SGHNT and CDR2 is YYREEE in the germline V gene (reference sequence). The CDR3 is 17 residues long. For the CDR3, the DNA is TGTGCCAGCAGCGCTTACTGGGAGACGGGGTACAACAATGAGCAGTTCTTC. Translation gives CASSAYWETGYNNEQFF.

V is TRBV29-1 and J is TRBJ2-5; 11 bases are shared with TRBD2. This CDR3 is 13 amino acids long. Germline lookup yields CDR1 SQVTM and CDR2 ANQGSEA. V gave up 3 bases and J gave up 5 bases; unmatched junction bases: 2. The CDR3, as DNA: TGCAGCGTTGACGCTAGCGGGAGGGAGACCCAGTACTTC. It is translated as CSVDASGRETQYF.

The genes are TRBV11-3 and TRBJ2-1, with 10 bases fitting TRBD2. This CDR3 contains 18 residues. From germline, CDR1 is SGHNT and CDR2 YENEEA. Germline trimming cut 5 bases from V and 6 bases from J; bases unmatched to any gene: 16. This CDR3 reads CASSPASMRLAGLNEQFF. CDR3 DNA: TGTGCCAGCAGCCCCGCCTCAATGCGACTAGCGGGTCTCAATGAGCAGTTCTTC.

This chain joins TRBV7-2 and TRBJ2-7; D unclear. In germline, CDR1 is SGHTA, CDR2 FQGNSA. This CDR3 comprises 12 residues. V was cut by 2 bases and J by 5 bases, with 7 bases left in between. The CDR3: CASSLYLHEQYF. In nucleotides, the CDR3 is TGTGCCAGCAGCTTATATCTCCACGAGCAGTACTTC.